This T cell receptor (beta chain) was documented in a study of cytomegalovirus exposure and HLA in healthy donors. Turning to this clone: Its specificity is unknown. Different DNA sequences within this sample yield the same CDR3.

V lost 0 bases and J 4 bases, leaving 7 bases between the germline ends. Germline CDR1 is SGDLS and CDR2 is YYNGEE. CDR3 length: 13 residues. Primers included in the PCR were 60 Vbeta and 13 Jbeta primers. The repertoire was sequenced with immunoSEQ multiplex PCR; TCRdb's copy has only in-frame clones and lacks some. The sample shows about 150,000 clones, around 80% of them seen only once. Study observations and caveats: Some V segments, including TRBV6-2 and TRBV6-3, were excluded as indistinguishable. Most TCR sequences showed up rarely, but some public TCRs showed up in many donors. High specificity and sensitivity for cytomegalovirus status were reported for the classifier.

Sample: PBMCs. The TCR sequence derives from a male donor in good health and CMV-seropositive. The gene calls are TRBV9 and TRBJ1-1; D remains ambiguous. This CDR3 reads CASSVVAGTEAFF. DNA of the CDR3: TGTGCCAGCAGCGTAGTCGCAGGCACTGAAGCTTTCTTT.